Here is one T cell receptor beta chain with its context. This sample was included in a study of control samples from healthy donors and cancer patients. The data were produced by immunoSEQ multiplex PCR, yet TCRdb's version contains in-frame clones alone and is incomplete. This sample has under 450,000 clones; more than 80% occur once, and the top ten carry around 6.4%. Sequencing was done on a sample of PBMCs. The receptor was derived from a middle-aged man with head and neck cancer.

CDR3 bases: TGTGCCACCAGCCCGGGCGATACGCAGTATTTT. Its translation: CATSPGDTQYF. The rearrangement joins TRBV15 to TRBJ2-3; D is unclear. This CDR3 contains 11 residues. Germline V gene data show CDR1 as LNHNV and CDR2 as YYDKDF (reference sequence). V was pared by 5 bases and J by 6 bases, with 6 bases between.